The present entry profiles one T cell receptor beta chain with its context. Antigen: not known. The entry originates in a study of PD-L1 blockade in urothelial cancer. Study-level background: Patients initiated atezolizumab in the mid-2010s at 1,200 mg intravenously every 3 weeks. The median T cell count in blood samples was 110,000 to 150,000.

Study-level findings and limits: Pretreatment clonality of the blood TCR repertoire below the median was predictive of superior survival.

PCRs were each spiked with synthetic TCR analog templates. The method was immunoSEQ multiplex PCR; TCRdb's version includes in-frame clones alone and lacks a portion of them. Seen here are about 76,000 clones, around 80% observed once, and the top ten hold around 4.7%. V was clipped by 6 bases and J by 4 bases; unmatched bases: 8. Germline CDR1 reads MDHEN; CDR2 reads SYDVKM. CDR3 length equals 16 residues. The chain recombines TRBV28 with TRBJ2-2; 10 bases agree with TRBD1. This TCR was recovered from a man in his 70s with urothelial cancer. This sample comprised PBMCs, obtained around atezolizumab (anti-PD-L1) treatment. CDR3 region: CASSPGRDRGTGELFF. The CDR3 region has the DNA TGTGCCAGCAGCCCAGGGAGGGACAGGGGCACCGGGGAGCTGTTTTTT. Full variable domain (rest looked up from reference TRBV28 and TRBJ2-2): DVKVTQSSRYLVKRTGEKVFLECVQDMDHENMFWYRQDPGLGLRLIYFSYDVKMKEKGDIPEGYSVSREKKERFSLILESASTNQTSMYLCASSPGRDRGTGELFFGEGSRLTVL.